One sample yielded the 6 T cell receptor beta chains listed below, sequenced in a study of T-cell reconstitution after alpha-beta-depleted transplantation in children. Library preparation (for TCRbeta) was performed with unique molecular identifiers. TCRdb reprocessed the PCR reads with MiXCR, giving one entry per CDR3 protein. The sample holds about 500,000 distinct CDR3 sequences, around a third seen once. The specimen was PBMCs from the stem cell graft donor, collected from the stem cell graft. These receptors were collected from a human donor who donated a stem cell graft to a child with aplastic anemia.

In its sample, this clonotype was seen a few times. The genes are TRBV7-8 and TRBJ2-5, with 12 bases matching TRBD2. Germline V gene lookup returns CDR1 SGHVS and CDR2 FQNEAQ. V shed 1 base, J shed 4 bases, and the junction held 7 bases outside the gene matches. The CDR3 is 17 residues long. This CDR3 is CASSLGATSGRRETQYF. The CDR3 DNA reads as TGTGCCAGCAGCTTAGGAGCGACTAGCGGGAGAAGAGAGACCCAGTACTTC. Looking up the rest from reference TRBV7-8 and TRBJ2-5 gives the full variable domain: GAGVSQSPRYKVAKRGQDVALRCDPISGHVSLFWYQQALGQGPEFLTYFQNEAQLDKSGLPSDRFFAERPEGSVSTLKIQRTQQEDSAVYLCASSLGATSGRRETQYFGPGTRLLVL.

V gene TRBV6-2 or TRBV6-3 combines with J gene TRBJ2-1; 8 bases are shared with TRBD2. The CDR3 sequence is 17 residues long. CDR1 and CDR2 (germline): MNHEY, SVGEGT. With V trimmed by 4 bases and J by 2 bases, 10 bases remained unmatched. The CDR3 DNA reads TGTGCCAGCAGTTCAAATCTACTAGCGGTCGCCTACAATGAGCAGTTCTTC. This sequence encodes CASSSNLLAVAYNEQFF.

This chain links TRBV12-3 or TRBV12-4 with TRBJ1-1, with TRBD1 as a possible D gene (6 bases). This CDR3 spans 14 amino acids. The V and J ends lost 6 bases and 6 bases respectively, with 17 bases between them. The CDR3 bases are TGTGCCAGCAGCGGGGGGGCGGGGGGCTCTGAAGCTTTCTTT. It specifies CASSGGAGGSEAFF.

This clonotype was found a few times. V gene TRBV20-1 combines with J gene TRBJ2-7; 10 bases align to TRBD2. J lost 7 bases, V lost 6 bases, and 12 bases had no gene match. Germline-derived CDR1 and CDR2 are DFQATT and SNEGSKA (reference sequence). The length of the CDR3 is 14 residues. CDR3 region: CSAWKREGLREQYF. In DNA form, the CDR3 reads TGCAGTGCCTGGAAGCGGGAGGGCCTAAGGGAGCAGTACTTC.

The chain joins TRBV5-5 to TRBJ1-5; possible D gene TRBD1, 6 bases. Germline V gene data show CDR1 as SGHKS and CDR2 as YYEKEE (reference sequence). The CDR3 spans 15 residues. V dropped 2 bases and J dropped 0 bases, with 9 bases sitting between them. The CDR3: CASSFGGGSNQPQHF. DNA of the CDR3: TGTGCCAGCAGCTTTGGAGGGGGTAGCAATCAGCCCCAGCATTTT.

This clonotype appeared a few times. The chain joins TRBV7-8 to TRBJ2-1, with D tentatively TRBD2 (6 bases). Per germline, CDR1 SGHVS and CDR2 FQNEAQ. This CDR3 contains 17 residues. V lost 1 base and J lost 1, with 14 bases in between. In DNA form, the CDR3 reads TGTGCCAGCAGCTTAGGGCGTAGCGGAGATTCCTACAATGAGCAGTTCTTC. Residues: CASSLGRSGDSYNEQFF.